One and the same sample provided the 26 T cell receptor beta chains below, sequenced in a study of identical twins' blood T cells. TCRdb re-analysed the 5' RACE reads in MiXCR, keeping a single row per CDR3 protein. The table shows about 370,000 distinct CDR3 sequences, with over 25% occurring only once. Sequences were obtained from PBMCs. The origin of the receptors is a woman aged 18-50 years in good health.

V gene TRBV20-1 combines with J gene TRBJ1-2; possibly TRBD1 for D (5 bases). Per the germline V gene, CDR1 is DFQATT and CDR2 is SNEGSKA (reference sequence). With 8 bases removed from V and 0 bases from J, the gap between germline ends came to 13 bases. The CDR3 sequence is 13 residues long. DNA for the CDR3: TGCAGTAATTACCGGGACGCTAACTATGGCTACACCTTC. Its protein product is CSNYRDANYGYTF.

This clonotype has a count of ten or more. The chain employs TRBV6-6 and TRBJ1-4; D perhaps matches TRBD1 (5 bases). The germline CDR1 and CDR2 sequences are MNHNY and SVGAGI (reference sequence). This CDR3 spans 17 amino acids. V was cut by 8 bases and J by 7 bases, with 26 bases left in between. CDR3 nucleotide sequence: TGTGCCAGCGCGTTCTTAACGGACATTTCTCGTGTTGAAAAACTGTTTTTT. The encoded protein is CASAFLTDISRVEKLFF.

This chain connects TRBV7-9 to TRBJ2-3, with D tentatively TRBD1 (5 bases). V gave up 5 bases and J gave up 2 bases, with 14 bases separating them. Germline CDR1 is SEHNR and CDR2 is FQNEAQ (reference sequence). There are 15 residues in the CDR3. This chain's CDR3 is CASSRTDSSTDTQYF. CDR3 coding DNA: TGTGCCAGCAGCCGAACCGACAGCTCCACAGATACGCAGTATTTT.

The rearrangement links TRBV27 to TRBJ1-6; TRBD1 might be the D (5 bases). Trimming took off 6 bases at V and 7 bases at J, with 13 bases between the two ends. CDR3 length equals 14 residues. Per germline, CDR1 MNHEY and CDR2 SMNVEV (reference sequence). The chain's CDR3 is CASRRQSGNSPLHF. In DNA, the CDR3 is TGTGCCAGCAGGAGACAGTCGGGGAATTCACCCCTCCACTTT.

The chain couples TRBV18 to TRBJ2-4; D remains ambiguous. V was shortened by 4 bases and J by 0 bases, with 16 bases between the two germline ends. The CDR3 loop spans 17 amino acids. CDR1 KGHSH and CDR2 LQKENI come from the germline V gene. The CDR3 loop reads CASSRAAATLAKNIQYF. In DNA, the CDR3 is TGTGCCAGCTCACGCGCGGCGGCAACTCTAGCCAAAAACATTCAGTACTTC.

This rearrangement joins TRBV7-9 to TRBJ1-1; perhaps TRBD1 as D (6 bases). Deletions cut 9 bases from V and 0 bases from J, with 17 bases between. This CDR3 has 15 residues. In germline, CDR1 is SEHNR, CDR2 FQNEAQ (reference sequence). This chain's CDR3 is CASLGTLTLNTEAFF. The CDR3 DNA follows: TGTGCCAGTTTAGGGACATTGACCTTGAACACTGAAGCTTTCTTT.

This clonotype was seen a handful of times. J is TRBJ2-1 and V is TRBV2; D is unresolved. This CDR3 has 11 amino acids. CDR1 and CDR2 from the germline V gene are SNHLY and FYNNEI. Trimming removed 6 bases at V and 4 bases at J, with 4 bases between. The CDR3 region is CASRSYNEQFF. Written as DNA, the CDR3 is TGTGCCAGCAGGTCTTACAATGAGCAGTTCTTC. The full variable domain, in which reference TRBV2 and TRBJ2-1 provide the parts outside the CDR3, is EPEVTQTPSHQVTQMGQEVILRCVPISNHLYFYWYRQILGQKVEFLVSFYNNEISEKSEIFDDQFSVERPDGSNFTLKIRSTKLEDSAMYFCASRSYNEQFFGPGTRLTVL.

This clonotype was counted once. This clone may be a read error of a much larger clone one base away. V usage is TRBV10-3 and J usage is TRBJ2-1; D gene ambiguous. The germline V gene has CDR1 ENHRY and CDR2 SYGVKD. The CDR3 sequence is 13 residues long. DNA of the CDR3: TGTGCCATCAGTGAGTCTGGGGTGAATGCGCAGTTCTTC. Protein: CAISESGVNAQFF.

The chain uses TRBV20-1 and TRBJ1-5; tentatively, D is TRBD1 (6 bases). The germline CDR1 and CDR2 sequences are DFQATT and SNEGSKA (reference sequence). Trimming pared 1 base from V and 3 bases from J, leaving 19 bases between. The CDR3 is 17 residues long. The CDR3 sequence: CSARVETGWSFNQPQHF. CDR3 nucleotide sequence: TGCAGTGCTAGAGTAGAGACAGGCTGGTCCTTCAATCAGCCCCAGCATTTT.

This clonotype was counted a few times. This rearrangement joins TRBV2 to TRBJ2-5; no reliable D call. V dropped 6 bases and J dropped 5 bases, with 10 bases sitting between them. The germline V gene has CDR1 SNHLY and CDR2 FYNNEI. CDR3 size: 12 residues. For the CDR3, the DNA is TGTGCCAGCAGACCCGAACGGGAGACCCAGTACTTC. This encodes CASRPERETQYF.

The chain uses TRBV3-1 and TRBJ2-1, with a tentative D call TRBD2 (6 bases). Trimming pared 1 base from V and 2 bases from J, leaving 12 bases between. This CDR3 region has 16 residues. CDR1 is LGHDT, CDR2 YNNKEL, per germline (reference sequence). This chain's CDR3 is CASSQGREVAYNEQFF. CDR3 coding DNA: TGTGCCAGCAGCCAAGGTAGGGAGGTTGCCTACAATGAGCAGTTCTTC.

As for this clonotype: This may stem from a read error, because a much larger clone lies one nucleotide away. This chain joins TRBV6-2 or TRBV6-3 and TRBJ1-1, with D unclear. The CDR3 length is 12 residues. Germline CDR1 and CDR2: MNHEY and SVGEGT. The DNA for the CDR3 is TGTTCCAGCAGTTACTCCGACACTGAAGCTTTCTTT. This translates into CSSSYSDTEAFF.

This clonotype was counted a few times. The chain has TRBV3-1 and TRBJ1-1; unclear D gene. The germline V and J ends were trimmed by 4 bases and 5 bases, with 20 bases remaining between them. The CDR3 totals 16 residues. Per the germline V gene, CDR1 is LGHDT and CDR2 is YNNKEL (reference sequence). Written as DNA, the CDR3 is TGTGCCAGCAGCCGAGGCCGCGACCTCCAGGTTACTGAAGCTTTCTTT. Protein product: CASSRGRDLQVTEAFF.

J is TRBJ2-3 and V is TRBV20-1, with D perhaps matching TRBD2 (6 bases). The CDR3 loop spans 14 amino acids. Per germline, CDR1 DFQATT and CDR2 SNEGSKA (reference sequence). V was cut by 3 bases and J by 0 bases, with 10 bases left in between. For the CDR3, the DNA is TGCAGTGCTAGGGTGGGGGGAAGCACAGATACGCAGTATTTT. This codes for CSARVGGSTDTQYF.

This clonotype was recorded a few times. V and J are TRBV12-3 or TRBV12-4 and TRBJ1-2; a weak D match, TRBD1 (6 bases). The length of the CDR3 is 12 residues. V shed 9 bases and J shed 4 bases, with 12 bases lying between them. CDR3 sequence (DNA): TGTGCCAGTTCCACAGGGCGCTATGGCTACACCTTC. The encoded protein is CASSTGRYGYTF.

In its sample, this clonotype was seen a few times. The V call is TRBV29-1, the J call TRBJ1-3; possibly TRBD1 for D (5 bases). The germline V gene has CDR1 SQVTM and CDR2 ANQGSEA. This CDR3 has 17 amino acids. The V end was cut by 4 bases, the J end by 0 bases, with 19 bases between. The CDR3 protein is CSVGPPSGGLSGNTIYF. CDR3 sequence (DNA): TGCAGCGTTGGACCCCCCTCCGGGGGTCTCTCTGGAAACACCATATATTTT.

A few counts support this clonotype. The CDR3 loop reads CSASRDRGLYEQYF. DNA for the CDR3: TGCAGCGCTAGCCGGGACAGGGGGCTGTACGAGCAGTACTTC. The chain carries TRBV29-1 and TRBJ2-7, with 12 nucleotides matching TRBD1. CDR1 is SQVTM and CDR2 is ANQGSEA in the germline V gene. The CDR3 extends over 14 amino acids. The ends lost 7 bases at V and 4 bases at J; junction bases unmatched: 8.

The CDR3 nucleotides read TGCGCCAGCAGCCGAGAAGTGAGTAGCACGGAGGACAATGAGCAGTTCTTC. This codes for CASSREVSSTEDNEQFF. V is TRBV4-3 and J is TRBJ2-1; D may be TRBD2 (5 bases). Germline V gives CDR1 LGHNA, CDR2 YSLEER. CDR3 length: 17 residues. V was clipped by 4 bases and J by 5 bases, with 21 bases between them.

This clonotype appeared a few times. This chain connects TRBV3-1 to TRBJ1-3; possible D gene TRBD1, 5 bases. This CDR3 region has 16 residues. Between the trimmed V and J ends, which lost 4 bases and 2 bases, there was a span of 15 bases. Germline CDR1 and CDR2: LGHDT and YNNKEL (reference sequence). The CDR3 DNA follows: TGTGCCAGCAGCCGGGGGGATTTAGGTACTGGAAACACCATATATTTT. Protein product: CASSRGDLGTGNTIYF.

The chain joins TRBV20-1 to TRBJ2-4; maybe TRBD1 (6 bases). The CDR3 consists of 14 residues. Trimming took 4 bases from V and 2 from J, leaving 12 bases between them. Germline CDR1 DFQATT, CDR2 SNEGSKA (reference sequence). The CDR3 DNA reads TGCAGTGCTACAACAGGGAGCACCAAAAACATTCAGTACTTC. Translating gives CSATTGSTKNIQYF.

The gene calls are TRBV10-1 and TRBJ2-3; 7 nucleotides match TRBD2. V gave up 6 bases and J gave up 0 bases; unmatched junction bases: 9. In germline, CDR1 is WNHNN, CDR2 SYGVQD (reference sequence). The CDR3 consists of 16 residues. CDR3 coding DNA: TGCGCCAGCAGCAACGTAGCGGGTGAAAGCACAGATACGCAGTATTTT. Protein: CASSNVAGESTDTQYF.

In this sample, this clonotype turned up a few times. This rearrangement joins TRBV12-3 or TRBV12-4 to TRBJ2-3; 8 nucleotides match TRBD2. The J segment lost 2 bases and the V segment lost 8 bases, leaving 9 bases of the junction unmatched. This CDR3 contains 15 residues. This CDR3 reads CASVLAGPLTDTQYF. The CDR3 DNA is TGTGCCAGCGTATTAGCGGGGCCTCTCACAGATACGCAGTATTTT.

A few counts support this clonotype. CDR3 bases: TGTGCCAGCAGTTACTCTGGGCACGGGAGCTCCTACAATGAGCAGTTCTTC. Translation: CASSYSGHGSSYNEQFF. The chain carries TRBV6-5 and TRBJ2-1; D possibly corresponds to TRBD2 (6 bases). Trimming shortened V by 0 bases and J by 0 bases, and 12 bases separated the two germline ends. The CDR3 consists of 17 residues. Germline CDR1 MNHEY, CDR2 SVGAGI.

This clonotype turned up a few times. V is TRBV12-3 or TRBV12-4 and J is TRBJ1-1, with 8 bases identical to TRBD1. The ends lost 6 bases at V and 3 bases at J; junction bases unmatched: 6. The CDR3 consists of 14 residues. The CDR3 spells CASSRTGLYTEAFF. The DNA for the CDR3 is TGTGCCAGCAGCCGGACAGGGTTGTACACTGAAGCTTTCTTT.

There are a few counts of this clonotype. This chain uses TRBV27 with TRBJ2-3; TRBD1 agrees at 11 bases. CDR1 and CDR2 from the germline V gene are MNHEY and SMNVEV (reference sequence). This CDR3 has 16 residues. V shed 5 bases and J 6 bases; nucleotides not matched to a gene: 10. CDR3 sequence reads: CASSLWTGGRWDTQYF. The CDR3 DNA is TGTGCCAGCAGTCTCTGGACAGGGGGCCGATGGGATACGCAGTATTTT.

This clonotype has at least ten counts. The chain recombines TRBV6-5 with TRBJ2-7; D remains ambiguous. The CDR3 sequence is 12 residues long. Germline assignment: CDR1 MNHEY and CDR2 SVGAGI. The V end was cut by 4 bases, the J end by 1 base, with 5 bases between. The DNA of the CDR3 is TGTGCCAGCAGTTCCGGGTCCTACGAGCAGTACTTC. Translated: CASSSGSYEQYF.